Presented here are 6 T cell receptor beta chains from one specimen sequenced in a study of OX40 agonist ivuxolimab in advanced cancers. The receptor library was made with the immunoSEQ multiplex PCR assay. The immuneACCESS repertoire file appears here via TCRdb, limited to in-frame rearrangements. These files lack a portion of the clones; in checked studies, under half of the deficit traces to unresolved V genes, and the cause of the others is not known. This sample has tens of thousands of clones in its table, and 92% of those were observed once. 20% to 25% of the sample rests with the top ten. This specimen consisted of CD4+ or CD8+ T cells sorted from blood, obtained in a trial of the OX40 agonist ivuxolimab. Every receptor here comes from an adult with an advanced solid tumor such as melanoma, head and neck, liver or kidney cancer.

CDR3 DNA: TGTGCCAGCAGTGAACATAATAATTCACCCCTCCACTTT. Translation: CASSEHNNSPLHF. The V and J genes are TRBV25-1 and TRBJ1-6; D gene uncertain. The CDR3 covers 13 residues. With 2 bases removed from V and 5 bases from J, the gap between germline ends came to 4 bases. Germline-derived CDR1 and CDR2 are MGHDK and SYGVNS. Using reference TRBV25-1 and TRBJ1-6 for the parts outside the CDR3, the full variable domain is EADIYQTPRYLVIGTGKKITLECSQTMGHDKMYWYQQDPGMELHLIHYSYGVNSTEKGDLSSESTVSRIRTEHFPLTLESARPSHTSQYLCASSEHNNSPLHFGNGTRLTVT.

V and J are TRBV7-2 and TRBJ2-1, with TRBD2 identical over 10 bases. Unmatched junction bases numbered 6, after V lost 4 bases and J lost 3 bases. Germline CDR1 is SGHTA and CDR2 is FQGNSA. This CDR3 has 16 residues. The CDR3 region has the DNA TGTGCCAGCAGCTCCTTAGCGGGAGGAGACTACAATGAGCAGTTCTTC. It yields the protein CASSSLAGGDYNEQFF.

The chain carries TRBV4-2 and TRBJ2-2, with 10 positions matching TRBD2. Germline V CDR1 and CDR2: LGHNA, YNFKEQ. The CDR3 runs 17 residues. Germline trimming cut 0 bases from V and 4 bases from J; bases unmatched to any gene: 5. This chain's CDR3 is CASSQEQGLATTGELFF. DNA for the CDR3: TGTGCCAGCAGCCAAGAACAGGGACTAGCGACCACCGGGGAGCTGTTTTTT.

This sequence joins TRBV4-3 and TRBJ1-5; 8 bases match TRBD1. CDR3 length: 15 residues. In germline, CDR1 is LGHNA, CDR2 YSLEER. V shed 3 bases and J 2 bases; nucleotides not matched to a gene: 3. Here the CDR3 reads CASSQTGQGNQPQHF. In DNA, the CDR3 is TGCGCCAGCAGCCAGACGGGACAGGGCAATCAGCCCCAGCATTTT.

Only one count was recorded for this clone. The rearrangement joins TRBV30 to TRBJ2-3; 8 nucleotides line up with TRBD2. The germline V gene encodes CDR1 GTSNPN and CDR2 SVGIG (reference sequence). This CDR3 is 15 amino acids long. The junction had 6 bases not matched to a gene; V was cut back by 3 bases and J by 1 base. This CDR3 reads CAWSTLAEGTDTQYF. DNA of the CDR3: TGTGCCTGGAGCACACTAGCGGAGGGCACAGATACGCAGTATTTT.

V usage is TRBV11-3 and J usage is TRBJ2-1, with TRBD2 as a possible D gene (5 bases). CDR1 and CDR2 from the germline V gene are SGHNT and YENEEA. With 6 bases removed from V and 9 bases from J, the gap between germline ends came to 9 bases. The CDR3 sequence is 11 residues long. CDR3 DNA sequence: TGTGCCAGCAGATCGAGCGGTGAGCAGTTCTTC. Translated, it gives CASRSSGEQFF.